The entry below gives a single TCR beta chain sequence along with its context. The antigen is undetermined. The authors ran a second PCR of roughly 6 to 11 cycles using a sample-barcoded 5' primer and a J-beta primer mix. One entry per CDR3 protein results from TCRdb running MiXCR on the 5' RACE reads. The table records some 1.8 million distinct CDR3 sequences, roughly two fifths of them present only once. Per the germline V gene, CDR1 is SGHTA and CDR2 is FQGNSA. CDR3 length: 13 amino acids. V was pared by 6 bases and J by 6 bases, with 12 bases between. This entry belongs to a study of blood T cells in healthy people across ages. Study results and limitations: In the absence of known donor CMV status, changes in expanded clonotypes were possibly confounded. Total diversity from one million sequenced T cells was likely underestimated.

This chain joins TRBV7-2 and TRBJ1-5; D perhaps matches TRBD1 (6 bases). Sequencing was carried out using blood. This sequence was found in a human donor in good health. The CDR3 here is CASRPGAGQPQHF. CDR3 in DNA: TGTGCCAGCAGGCCAGGGGCAGGTCAGCCCCAGCATTTT. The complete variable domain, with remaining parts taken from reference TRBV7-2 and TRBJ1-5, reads GAGVSQSPSNKVTEKGKDVELRCDPISGHTALYWYRQSLGQGLEFLIYFQGNSAPDKSGLPSDRFSAERTGGSVSTLTIQRTQQEDSAVYLCASRPGAGQPQHFGDGTRLSIL.